Each of the 10 T cell receptor beta chains below was sequenced from the same sample in a study of CD8 T cells in ankylosing spondylitis. Overall study findings and caveats: The study identified a TCR beta motif of several highly homologous variants that appeared characteristic of ankylosing spondylitis blood.

Their target antigens are unknown. TCRdb passed the 5' RACE reads through MiXCR, listing each CDR3 protein once. The table lists hundreds of thousands of distinct CDR3 sequences, 12% of them singletons. The specimen sequenced was blood, either unsorted or a sorted T cell fraction (not recorded which). These receptor sequences come from a male donor with ankylosing spondylitis.

This clonotype was detected ten times or more. J is TRBJ1-2 and V is TRBV7-9, with D perhaps TRBD1 (5 bases). The germline V and J ends were trimmed by 1 base and 3 bases, with 9 bases remaining between them. Looked up from germline, CDR1 is SEHNR and CDR2 is FQNEAQ (reference sequence). The CDR3 extends over 14 amino acids. The CDR3 DNA sequence: TGTGCCAGCAGCTTAGGGGGCGCAGACTATGGCTACACCTTC. This encodes CASSLGGADYGYTF.

This sequence joins TRBV30 and TRBJ1-2; unclear D gene. Germline V CDR1 and CDR2: GTSNPN, SVGIG (reference sequence). V gave up 2 bases and J gave up 1 base, with 8 bases separating them. The CDR3 is 13 residues long. CDR3 sequence (DNA): TGTGCCTGGAGTAGAGGATTTAACTATGGCTACACCTTC. Protein product: CAWSRGFNYGYTF. Supplemented by reference TRBV30 and TRBJ1-2, the full variable domain reads SQTIHQWPATLVQPVGSPLSLECTVEGTSNPNLYWYRQAAGRGLQLLFYSVGIGQISSEVPQNLSASRPQDRQFILSSKKLLLSDSGFYLCAWSRGFNYGYTFGSGTRLTVV.

The chain employs TRBV20-1 and TRBJ2-5, with a possible D match to TRBD1 (5 bases). Trimming shortened V by 4 bases and J by 5 bases, and 17 bases separated the two germline ends. The CDR3 is 14 residues long. Germline CDR1 reads DFQATT; CDR2 reads SNEGSKA (reference sequence). The CDR3 loop reads CSATGLPRQETQYF. The CDR3 nucleotides read TGCAGTGCTACTGGTCTTCCTCGACAGGAGACCCAGTACTTC.

This clonotype was counted at least ten times. The chain couples TRBV5-1 to TRBJ1-5; possibly TRBD1 for D (5 bases). The CDR3 has 14 residues. V lost 2 bases, J lost 6 bases, and 12 bases lay in between. CDR1 and CDR2 (germline): SGHRS, YFSETQ. The CDR3 spells CASSFGGGGQPQHF. The CDR3 DNA reads as TGCGCCAGCAGCTTTGGTGGGGGGGGTCAGCCCCAGCATTTT.

The rearrangement links TRBV12-5 to TRBJ2-3; D remains ambiguous. Germline lookup yields CDR1 LGHNT and CDR2 FRNRAP. The CDR3 length is 12 residues. Trimming took off 7 bases at V and 5 bases at J, with 10 bases between the two ends. In nucleotides, the CDR3 is TGTGCTAGTGCCCCCGCAGGAGATACGCAGTATTTT. Protein product: CASAPAGDTQYF.

V and J are TRBV6-1 and TRBJ1-1; D gene ambiguous. Germline V CDR1 and CDR2: MNHNS, SASEGT. CDR3 length: 14 amino acids. With 6 bases removed from V and 6 bases from J, the gap between germline ends came to 17 bases. Here the CDR3 DNA reads TGTGCCAGCAGCACGGTATCCCTCCGCTCTGAAGCTTTCTTT. Translating gives CASSTVSLRSEAFF.

This clonotype was counted between two and nine times. The rearrangement uses TRBV11-2 and TRBJ2-2; 10 bases agree with TRBD2. Germline-derived CDR1 and CDR2 are SGHAT and FQNNGV. The junction had 15 bases not matched to a gene; V was cut back by 2 bases and J by 6 bases. The CDR3 has 19 amino acids. The CDR3 spells CASSLIPTSGHAYAGELFF. The CDR3 DNA is TGTGCCAGCAGCTTAATCCCGACTAGCGGGCATGCCTACGCCGGGGAGCTGTTTTTT.

The gene calls are TRBV11-3 and TRBJ2-3, with D possibly being TRBD2 (5 bases). CDR1 is SGHNT and CDR2 is YENEEA in the germline V gene. Trimming took 5 bases from V and 5 from J, leaving 14 bases between them. The CDR3 spans 14 residues. CDR3 loop: CASSQRGSEDTQYF. The CDR3 coding sequence is TGTGCCAGCAGCCAGAGAGGGTCTGAAGATACGCAGTATTTT.

This clonotype has more than one count but fewer than ten. The chain links TRBV6-5 to TRBJ2-7; D gene unclear. The germline V gene has CDR1 MNHEY and CDR2 SVGAGI. This CDR3 contains 15 residues. The V end lost 3 bases, the J end lost 0 bases, and 12 bases lay between the germline ends. As DNA, the CDR3 is TGTGCCAGCAGTTATCGCCCGAGGAGCTCCTACGAGCAGTACTTC. This codes for CASSYRPRSSYEQYF.

This clonotype was detected ten times or more. This sequence joins TRBV20-1 and TRBJ1-6, with 7 bases fitting TRBD1. The CDR3 is 15 amino acids. V lost 5 bases and J lost 8; bases outside the gene matches: 12. The germline CDR1 and CDR2 sequences are DFQATT and SNEGSKA (reference sequence). The CDR3 DNA sequence: TGCAGTGCTCCTCCCGCGGGACAGATTTATTCACCCCTCCACTTT. This codes for CSAPPAGQIYSPLHF.